What follows is one TCR beta chain and its context. The antigen is unknown. The sample originates from a study of identifying expanded T cells in peripheral blood. Healthy donors had no documented immune events, such as infections, while sampled. Measured with immunoSEQ multiplex PCR; TCRdb has only the in-frame clones, and not every one. Seen here are about 90,000 clones, around 84% observed once, and the top ten hold 3.5% to 5.5%. General study findings and limits: Across healthy donors, higher total template counts meant significantly greater roughly two-week count variance. Technical replicates showed approximately 1.2 changed clones; approximately 2 weeks approximately 16; four weeks 19.

V shed 5 bases and J shed 5 bases, with 18 bases lying between them. The CDR3 is 15 amino acids. Per germline, CDR1 SGHTA and CDR2 FQGNSA. The chain combines TRBV7-2 with TRBJ1-2; D is possibly TRBD1 (5 bases). The specimen was blood. This clonotype was sampled from a person between 18 and 75 years old in good health. The CDR3 region has the DNA TGTGCCAGCAGCCCAGGGAGGTCTACAGATTATGGCTACACCTTC. Amino acids: CASSPGRSTDYGYTF.